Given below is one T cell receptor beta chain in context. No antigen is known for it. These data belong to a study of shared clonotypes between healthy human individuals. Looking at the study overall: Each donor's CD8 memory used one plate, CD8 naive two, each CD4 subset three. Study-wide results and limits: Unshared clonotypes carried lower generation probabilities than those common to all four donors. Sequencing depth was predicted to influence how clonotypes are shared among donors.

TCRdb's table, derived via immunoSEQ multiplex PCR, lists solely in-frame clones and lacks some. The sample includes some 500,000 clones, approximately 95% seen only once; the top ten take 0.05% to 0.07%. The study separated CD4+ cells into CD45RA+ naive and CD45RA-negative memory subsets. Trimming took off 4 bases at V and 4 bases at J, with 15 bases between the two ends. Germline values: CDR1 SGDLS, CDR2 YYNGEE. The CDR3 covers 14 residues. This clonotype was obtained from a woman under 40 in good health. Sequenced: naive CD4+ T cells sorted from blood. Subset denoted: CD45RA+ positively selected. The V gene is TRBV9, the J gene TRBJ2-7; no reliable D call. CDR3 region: CASSPTKRLYEQYF. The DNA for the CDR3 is TGTGCCAGCAGCCCAACTAAACGCCTTTACGAGCAGTACTTC.